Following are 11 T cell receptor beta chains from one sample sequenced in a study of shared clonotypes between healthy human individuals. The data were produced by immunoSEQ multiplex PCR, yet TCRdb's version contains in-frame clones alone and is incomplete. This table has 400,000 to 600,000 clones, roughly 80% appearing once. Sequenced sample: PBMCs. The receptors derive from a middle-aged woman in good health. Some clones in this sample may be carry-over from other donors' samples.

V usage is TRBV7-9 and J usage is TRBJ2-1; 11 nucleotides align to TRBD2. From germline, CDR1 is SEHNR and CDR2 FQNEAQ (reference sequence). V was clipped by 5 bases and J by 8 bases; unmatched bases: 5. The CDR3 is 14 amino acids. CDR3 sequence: CASSRGGLADEQFF. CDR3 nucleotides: TGTGCCAGCAGCCGGGGGGGACTAGCGGATGAGCAGTTCTTC.

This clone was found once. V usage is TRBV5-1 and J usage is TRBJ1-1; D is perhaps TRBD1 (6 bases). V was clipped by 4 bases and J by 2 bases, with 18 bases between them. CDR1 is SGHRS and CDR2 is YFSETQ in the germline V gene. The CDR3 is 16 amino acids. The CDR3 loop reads CASSPGGARGNTEAFF. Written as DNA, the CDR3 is TGCGCCAGCAGCCCGGGGGGGGCGCGGGGAAACACTGAAGCTTTCTTT.

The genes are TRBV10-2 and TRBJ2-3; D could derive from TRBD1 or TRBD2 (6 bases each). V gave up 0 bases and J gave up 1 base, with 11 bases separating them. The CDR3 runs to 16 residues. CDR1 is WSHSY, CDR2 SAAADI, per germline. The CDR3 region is CASSESGGLGTDTQYF. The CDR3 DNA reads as TGCGCCAGCAGTGAGTCAGGGGGGCTTGGCACAGATACGCAGTATTTT.

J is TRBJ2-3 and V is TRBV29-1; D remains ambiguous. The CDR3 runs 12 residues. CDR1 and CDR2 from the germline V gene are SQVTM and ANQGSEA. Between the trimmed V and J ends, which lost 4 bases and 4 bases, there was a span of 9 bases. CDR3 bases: TGCAGCGTTGTAAAAGTAGCAGATACGCAGTATTTT. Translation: CSVVKVADTQYF.

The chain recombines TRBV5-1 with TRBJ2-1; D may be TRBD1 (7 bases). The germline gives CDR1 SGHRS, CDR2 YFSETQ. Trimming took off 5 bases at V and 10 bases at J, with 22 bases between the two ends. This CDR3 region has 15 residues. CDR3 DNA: TGCGCCAGCAGATCAGGGATCTTATCAGGGGGGGAGCAGTTCTTC. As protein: CASRSGILSGGEQFF.

Here the CDR3 reads CASSNGLAGEADTQYF. CDR3 DNA sequence: TGCGCCAGCAGCAACGGACTAGCGGGAGAGGCTGATACGCAGTATTTT. The chain carries TRBV5-1 and TRBJ2-3, with TRBD2 matching over 13 bases. This CDR3 contains 16 residues. Germline lookup yields CDR1 SGHRS and CDR2 YFSETQ. Losses at the gene ends were 4 bases for V and 6 bases for J; bases not matched to a gene: 8.

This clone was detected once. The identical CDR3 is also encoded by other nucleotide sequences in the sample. CDR3 coding DNA: TGTGCCAGCAGTTTCGGTGTGTCACCCCTCCACTTT. Its protein is CASSFGVSPLHF. This chain links TRBV28 with TRBJ1-6; D remains unclear. This CDR3 comprises 12 residues. V dropped 3 bases and J dropped 10 bases, with 7 bases sitting between them. Germline CDR1 and CDR2: MDHEN and SYDVKM.

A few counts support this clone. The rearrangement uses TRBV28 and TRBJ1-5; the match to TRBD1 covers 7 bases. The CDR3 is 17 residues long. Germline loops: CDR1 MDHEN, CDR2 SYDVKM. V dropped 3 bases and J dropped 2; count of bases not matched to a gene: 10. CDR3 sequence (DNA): TGTGCCAGCAGTTTTTTTGCAAGGGGGCATGGCAATCAGCCCCAGCATTTT. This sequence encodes CASSFFARGHGNQPQHF. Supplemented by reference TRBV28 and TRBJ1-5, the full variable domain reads DVKVTQSSRYLVKRTGEKVFLECVQDMDHENMFWYRQDPGLGLRLIYFSYDVKMKEKGDIPEGYSVSREKKERFSLILESASTNQTSMYLCASSFFARGHGNQPQHFGDGTRLSIL.

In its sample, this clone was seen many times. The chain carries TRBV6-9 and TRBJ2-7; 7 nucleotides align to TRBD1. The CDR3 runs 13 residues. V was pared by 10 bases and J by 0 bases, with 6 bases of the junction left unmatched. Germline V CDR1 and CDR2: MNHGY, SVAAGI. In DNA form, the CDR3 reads TGTGCCAATCGACAGGGCGACTCCTACGAGCAGTACTTC. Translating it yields CANRQGDSYEQYF.

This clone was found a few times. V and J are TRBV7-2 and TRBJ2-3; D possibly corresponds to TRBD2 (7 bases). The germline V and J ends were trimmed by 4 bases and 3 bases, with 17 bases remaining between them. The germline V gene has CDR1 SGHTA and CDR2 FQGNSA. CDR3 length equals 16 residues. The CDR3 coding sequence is TGTGCCAGCAGCTCTATCCTGGAGGGGGGGACAGATACGCAGTATTTT. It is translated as CASSSILEGGTDTQYF.

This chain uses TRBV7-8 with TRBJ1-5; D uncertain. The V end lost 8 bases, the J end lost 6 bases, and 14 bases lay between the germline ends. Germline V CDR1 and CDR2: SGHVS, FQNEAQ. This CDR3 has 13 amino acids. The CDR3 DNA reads TGTGCCAGCTCTTTGGCAGAACGTCAGCCCCAGCATTTT. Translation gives CASSLAERQPQHF.